The 21 T cell receptor beta chains below all came from one sample that was sequenced in a study of blood T cell repertoires in COVID-19. Produced via immunoSEQ multiplex PCR; TCRdb's table is partial and in-frame only. The sample contains tens of thousands of clones, 84% of which appear only once. Sequencing was performed on peripheral blood. The origin of the receptors is a man aged 50-60 years with acute or convalescent COVID-19.

This rearrangement joins TRBV5-4 to TRBJ1-1, with D possibly being TRBD1 (6 bases). The CDR3 is made up of 14 amino acids. V lost 0 bases and J lost 6, with 12 bases in between. Germline loops: CDR1 SGHNT, CDR2 YYREEE (reference sequence). CDR3 region: CASSLGDKGAEAFF. CDR3 coding DNA: TGTGCCAGCAGCTTGGGTGACAAGGGGGCTGAAGCTTTCTTT.

In this sample, this clone is medium-sized. This chain links TRBV13 with TRBJ2-5; 9 bases match TRBD1. Looked up from germline, CDR1 is PRHDT and CDR2 is FYEKMQ (reference sequence). V lost 4 bases and J lost 5; bases outside the gene matches: 14. This CDR3 is built from 17 residues. This CDR3 reads CASSSRILTGGRETQYF. In DNA, the CDR3 is TGTGCCAGCAGCTCCCGGATCCTGACAGGGGGACGGGAGACCCAGTACTTC.

The chain joins TRBV18 to TRBJ1-1; the D is unclear. The CDR3 has 13 residues. V gave up 4 bases and J gave up 6 bases, with 12 bases separating them. Germline CDR1 is KGHSH and CDR2 is LQKENI. This CDR3 reads CASSQPRTPEAFF. The CDR3 DNA reads as TGTGCCAGCTCACAACCCCGGACTCCTGAAGCTTTCTTT.

The chain employs TRBV5-1 and TRBJ1-6; 11 bases are a match to TRBD1. V lost 4 bases and J lost 8; bases outside the gene matches: 8. The CDR3 is made up of 16 amino acids. Germline V gene lookup returns CDR1 SGHRS and CDR2 YFSETQ. As DNA, the CDR3 is TGCGCCAGCAGCCCCGGGACAGGGGGGGGAGATTCACCCCTCCACTTT. Protein sequence: CASSPGTGGGDSPLHF.

This clone was observed a handful of times. This sequence joins TRBV5-1 and TRBJ2-7, with a weak D call TRBD1 (5 bases). V dropped 7 bases and J dropped 3 bases, with 14 bases sitting between them. Germline CDR1 reads SGHRS; CDR2 reads YFSETQ. The CDR3 contains 13 residues. The CDR3 coding sequence is TGCGCCAGCGGACAAACAGGCGGCTACGAGCAGTACTTC. Protein sequence: CASGQTGGYEQYF.

This chain joins TRBV3-1 (or the pseudogene TRBV3-2) and TRBJ1-5, with 9 positions matching TRBD1. The CDR3 extends over 14 amino acids. The germline gives CDR1 LGHDT, CDR2 YNNKEL (reference sequence). V lost 2 bases, J lost 5 bases, and 1 base stayed unmatched. The CDR3 loop reads CASSQRQGDQPQHF. DNA of the CDR3: TGTGCCAGCAGCCAACGACAGGGGGATCAGCCCCAGCATTTT.

DNA of the CDR3: TGTGCCAGCAGCCTCCAGGAAGGCGAGCAGTACTTC. It codes for CASSLQEGEQYF. V and J are TRBV3-1 (or the pseudogene TRBV3-2) and TRBJ2-7; D is unclear. This CDR3 has 12 amino acids. With 4 bases removed from V and 6 bases from J, the gap between germline ends came to 10 bases. Looked up from germline, CDR1 is LGHDT and CDR2 is YNNKEL (reference sequence).

The chain carries TRBV2 and TRBJ1-6; weak D call: TRBD1 (6 bases). This CDR3 region has 15 residues. V gave up 5 bases and J gave up 8 bases, with 16 bases separating them. From germline, CDR1 is SNHLY and CDR2 FYNNEI. The CDR3 DNA follows: TGTGCCAGCAGTCCGGGACATATGTGGGATTCACCCCTCCACTTT. This encodes CASSPGHMWDSPLHF.

The J gene is TRBJ1-2, the V gene TRBV14; the D is unclear. V lost 0 bases and J lost 3, with 14 bases in between. Germline-derived CDR1 and CDR2 are SGHDN and FVKESK. The CDR3 loop spans 16 amino acids. CDR3 coding DNA: TGTGCCAGCAGCCAAGATCGAGAGGGATATGACTATGGCTACACCTTC. This sequence encodes CASSQDREGYDYGYTF.

This chain uses TRBV7-9 with TRBJ1-5; possible D gene TRBD1, 6 bases. Germline-derived CDR1 and CDR2 are SEHNR and FQNEAQ (reference sequence). This CDR3 spans 15 amino acids. V gave up 1 base and J gave up 2 bases, with 9 bases separating them. CDR3 protein: CASSLGDIRNQPQHF. The CDR3 DNA sequence: TGTGCCAGCAGCTTAGGGGACATACGCAATCAGCCCCAGCATTTT.

V usage is TRBV2 and J usage is TRBJ2-7; 7 positions match TRBD1. This CDR3 has 15 amino acids. With 0 bases clipped from V and 7 bases from J, the junction kept 9 bases outside the gene matches. CDR1 and CDR2 from the germline V gene are SNHLY and FYNNEI. In DNA form, the CDR3 reads TGTGCCAGCAGTGAAGCGCTTGGACAGGTGAGGGAGCAGTACTTC. Its translation is CASSEALGQVREQYF.

The chain joins TRBV6-4 to TRBJ2-3, with 8 nucleotides matching TRBD2. This CDR3 region has 14 residues. Germline lookup yields CDR1 MRHNA and CDR2 SNTAGT. V gave up 6 bases and J gave up 0 bases; unmatched junction bases: 2. This CDR3 is CASRREASTDTQYF. The CDR3 coding sequence is TGTGCCAGCAGGCGGGAGGCTAGCACAGATACGCAGTATTTT.

This sequence joins TRBV19 and TRBJ1-1, with 9 bases that match TRBD1. Germline V gene sequence: CDR1 LNHDA, CDR2 SQIVND (reference sequence). The CDR3 length is 15 residues. The V segment lost 0 bases and the J segment 10 bases; nucleotides outside the gene matches: 9. In DNA, the CDR3 is TGTGCCAGTAGTATAGACCCCGGACAGGGGTATGCAGCTTTCTTT. Translating it yields CASSIDPGQGYAAFF.

The rearrangement joins TRBV2 to TRBJ1-6; TRBD1 matches at 8 bases. The germline V gene has CDR1 SNHLY and CDR2 FYNNEI. This CDR3 spans 14 amino acids. Trimming cost V 6 bases and J 12 bases; bases outside gene matches: 10. The CDR3, as DNA: TGTGCCAGCAGCTACGGGACAGGCGGTGGACCCCTCCACTTT. As protein: CASSYGTGGGPLHF.

The J gene is TRBJ1-5, the V gene TRBV2; D is perhaps TRBD1 (5 bases). There are 12 residues in the CDR3. CDR1 SNHLY and CDR2 FYNNEI come from the germline V gene. Deletions cut 4 bases from V and 14 bases from J, with 15 bases between. CDR3 in amino acids: CASSVSLDSKHF. The CDR3 DNA is TGTGCCAGCAGTGTATCTCTTGACAGCAAGCATTTT.

The chain recombines TRBV5-1 with TRBJ1-6, with a weak D call TRBD1 (6 bases). The CDR3 is 16 residues long. V gave up 1 base and J gave up 6 bases, with 14 bases separating them. Germline CDR1 and CDR2: SGHRS and YFSETQ. CDR3: CASSLQAGAPNSPLHF. The CDR3 nucleotides are TGCGCCAGCAGCTTGCAGGCGGGGGCGCCTAATTCACCCCTCCACTTT.

The chain links TRBV6-1 to TRBJ1-2, with D possibly being TRBD1 (5 bases). CDR1 and CDR2 from the germline V gene are MNHNS and SASEGT. V was shortened by 0 bases and J by 2 bases, with 7 bases between the two germline ends. The CDR3 sequence is 14 residues long. In DNA, the CDR3 is TGTGCCAGCAGTGAAGCCGACAGCAACTATGGCTACACCTTC. Translated: CASSEADSNYGYTF.

This chain links TRBV30 with TRBJ1-6; D is possibly TRBD1 (5 bases). CDR1 and CDR2 from the germline V gene are GTSNPN and SVGIG (reference sequence). The length of the CDR3 is 15 residues. The V and J ends lost 1 base and 4 bases respectively, with 11 bases between them. CDR3 sequence reads: CAWSEYRSYNSPLHF. The CDR3 DNA follows: TGTGCCTGGAGTGAATACAGGTCATATAATTCACCCCTCCACTTT.

Only a few counts were recorded for this clone. This chain joins TRBV11-3 and TRBJ2-5; D possibly corresponds to TRBD2 (5 bases). Germline V gene lookup returns CDR1 SGHNT and CDR2 YENEEA. Trimming stripped 2 bases from V and 3 bases from J, with 7 bases between. The CDR3 has 13 residues. CDR3 residues: CASSLQAEETQYF. DNA for the CDR3: TGTGCCAGCAGCTTACAAGCGGAAGAGACCCAGTACTTC.

The chain couples TRBV29-1 to TRBJ2-5; D is undetermined. Germline V gene data show CDR1 as SQVTM and CDR2 as ANQGSEA. V shed 3 bases and J shed 3 bases, with 8 bases lying between them. The CDR3 contains 12 residues. Here the CDR3 reads CSVEAVKETQYF. Here the CDR3 DNA reads TGCAGCGTTGAGGCTGTAAAAGAGACCCAGTACTTC.

This chain connects TRBV4-1 to TRBJ2-1; 10 positions agree with TRBD2. V shed 4 bases, J shed 13 bases, and the junction held 10 bases outside the gene matches. Germline V lookup: CDR1 MGHRA, CDR2 YSYEKL. This CDR3 is built from 14 residues. The DNA for the CDR3 is TGCGCCAGCAGCCCAGACAATAGCGGGAGGCCACAGTTCTTC. As protein: CASSPDNSGRPQFF.